This TCR beta chain is drawn from a study of blood T cell repertoires in COVID-19. Turning to the study itself: The origin of the acute and convalescent COVID-19 samples was the United States, Italy and Spain. PBMCs, B-cell-depleted T cells, or T cells were the source of the cDNA or gDNA that made up the material.

Per the study methods: Amplifying reference gene primers gave estimates of nucleated cell counts. The protocol was immunoSEQ multiplex PCR, while the TCRdb copy is restricted to in-frame clones and leaves out a portion. V and J calls plus clone size are reproduced from that table; the DNA served to infer D and trimming. The sample records 97,000 or so clones, approximately 82% being singletons. The germline gives CDR1 LNHDA, CDR2 SQIVND (reference sequence). The CDR3 runs to 16 residues. The V and J ends lost 4 bases and 4 bases, in that order; junction bases with no gene match: 5. The receptor's source is a man between 65 and 85 years old with acute or convalescent COVID-19. The chain recombines TRBV19 with TRBJ2-1, with 12 bases lining up with TRBD2. The sample was peripheral blood. The CDR3, as DNA: TGTGCCAGTAGTACACGGACTAGCGGGGCTTACAATGAGCAGTTCTTC. Translated, it gives CASSTRTSGAYNEQFF.